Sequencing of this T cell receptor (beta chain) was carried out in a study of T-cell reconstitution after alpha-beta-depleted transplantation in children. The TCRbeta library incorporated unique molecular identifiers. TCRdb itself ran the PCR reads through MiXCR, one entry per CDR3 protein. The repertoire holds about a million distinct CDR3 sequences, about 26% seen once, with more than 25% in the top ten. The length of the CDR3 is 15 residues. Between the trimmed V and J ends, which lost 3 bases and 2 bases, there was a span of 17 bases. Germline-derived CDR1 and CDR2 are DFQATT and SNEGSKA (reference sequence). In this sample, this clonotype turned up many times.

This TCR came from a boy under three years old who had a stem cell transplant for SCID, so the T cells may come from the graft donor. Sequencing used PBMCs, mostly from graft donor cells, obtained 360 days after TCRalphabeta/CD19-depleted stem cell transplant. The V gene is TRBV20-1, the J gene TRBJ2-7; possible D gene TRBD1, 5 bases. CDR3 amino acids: CSASPYRGPPYEQYF. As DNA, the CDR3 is TGCAGTGCTAGTCCGTATAGGGGTCCGCCCTACGAGCAGTACTTC.